This T cell receptor (beta chain) is from a study of tumor-infiltrating lymphocytes in primary liver carcinoma. Across the study: Tissue type made little difference to sample yields of roughly 3.65 to 7.5 million productive TCRbeta reads. Study-level points and caveats: Tumors had a top-250-clone fraction that was significantly higher than blood (p = 0.039).

This clonotype was detected many times. The antigen is undetermined. CDR3 length: 15 amino acids. V lost 0 bases to trimming and J lost 5 bases, with 13 bases between them. CDR1 SGHRS and CDR2 YFSETQ come from the germline V gene. Extraction of RNA together with DNA used roughly 18-32 mg of unsorted bulk tissue. Making TCR beta cDNA involved approximately 520 ng total RNA and a constant-region primer. It was through three nested multiplex PCR rounds of slightly modified ARM-PCR that TCR beta libraries arose. TRBV1-TRBV30 forward and Cbeta reverse primers drove the first two roughly 10-cycle rounds. In TCRdb, the multiplex PCR reads were re-called with MiXCR into one record per CDR3 protein. The data contain approximately 54,000 distinct CDR3 sequences, 70% to 75% of them seen just once; the ten biggest clones take up around 23%.

This sequence joins TRBV5-1 and TRBJ2-3; D perhaps matches TRBD1 (6 bases). Sequenced material: liver tumor tissue from sampling region 2. Described subset: tumor region T2, inferior pole. This TCR derives from a man in his forties or fifties with primary liver carcinoma and hepatitis B virus infection. CDR3 residues: CASSLGQGNGDTQYF. The CDR3 DNA sequence: TGCGCCAGCAGCTTGGGGCAGGGGAATGGAGATACGCAGTATTTT.